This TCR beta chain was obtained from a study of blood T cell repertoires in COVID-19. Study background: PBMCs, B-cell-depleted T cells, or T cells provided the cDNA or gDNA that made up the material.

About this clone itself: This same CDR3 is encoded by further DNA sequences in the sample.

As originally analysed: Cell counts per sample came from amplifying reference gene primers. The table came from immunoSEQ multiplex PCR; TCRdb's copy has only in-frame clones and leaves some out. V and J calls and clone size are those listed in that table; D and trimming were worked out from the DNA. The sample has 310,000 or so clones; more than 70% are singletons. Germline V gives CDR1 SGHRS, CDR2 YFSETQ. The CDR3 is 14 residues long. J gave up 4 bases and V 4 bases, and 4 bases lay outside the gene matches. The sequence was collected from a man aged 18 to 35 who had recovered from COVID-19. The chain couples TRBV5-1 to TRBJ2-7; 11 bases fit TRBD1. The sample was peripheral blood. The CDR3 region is CASSVRDRGYEQYF. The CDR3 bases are TGCGCCAGCAGCGTCCGGGACAGGGGGTACGAGCAGTACTTC.